The TCR beta chain described here comes from a study (dated by TCRdb to the mid-2010s). The library was generated by RT-PCR. The sequencer was an Illumina MiSeq. Clones were called with MiXCR by TCRdb after fastp trimmed the public reads at Q25, and only in-frame beta chains were retained. CDR3 protein sequences are deduplicated, and each keeps its most common genes and DNA. The sample yields fewer than 800,000 distinct CDR3 sequences; 12% to 15% were counted once. Jointly, the top ten make up just over 3.5% of the sample. Comments on this clonotype: The antigen it recognizes is unknown. No base qualities exist here, and no much larger clone lies one base off it.

A distance of 17 bases separates the germline ends of V and J, which lose 11 bases and 2 bases respectively. The CDR3 runs 14 residues from the cysteine to the phenylalanine. The CDR3 DNA has 42 bases and is translated from base 1. CDR1 and CDR2 are read off the germline V gene as MGHDK and SYGVNS. The sequencing input was memory CD4+ T cells from blood. The TCR originated in a female donor in good health, serving as a healthy control. Recombination joined TRBV25-1 with TRBJ2-3; matching of 6 bases hints at TRBD2 as the D gene. The nucleotides are TGTGCCTCCCGGGGGTGGAGAGACACAGATACGCAGTATTTT. This yields the protein CASRGWRDTDTQYF.